This T cell receptor beta chain was retrieved from a study of identical twins. Findings and caveats of the study: Fewer insertions marked abundant cord blood beta clonotypes; young adult naive trended weakly, memory not at all.

For this clonotype: The antigen is not known.

V dropped 2 bases and J dropped 5; count of bases not matched to a gene: 5. Germline V gene lookup returns CDR1 LGHNA and CDR2 YNFKEQ. This CDR3 region has 15 residues. TCRdb re-derived calls from the 5' RACE reads in MiXCR, one entry per CDR3 protein. The data hold roughly 720,000 distinct CDR3 sequences, with around a sixth observed a single time. This sample also belongs to another study, concerning T cells expressing NK-cell markers. That publication notes: Beta-chain profiling covered CD3+CD56+NKG2C+, CD3+CD56+NKG2C- and CD3+CD56-NKG2C+ sorted subsets.

This chain joins TRBV4-2 and TRBJ1-1; 10 bases line up with TRBD1. Sequences were obtained from PBMCs. The receptor was isolated from a woman under 30 in good health. CDR3 in DNA: TGTGCCAGCAGCCAAAACGACAGGGGGCAAACTGAAGCTTTCTTT. It specifies CASSQNDRGQTEAFF.